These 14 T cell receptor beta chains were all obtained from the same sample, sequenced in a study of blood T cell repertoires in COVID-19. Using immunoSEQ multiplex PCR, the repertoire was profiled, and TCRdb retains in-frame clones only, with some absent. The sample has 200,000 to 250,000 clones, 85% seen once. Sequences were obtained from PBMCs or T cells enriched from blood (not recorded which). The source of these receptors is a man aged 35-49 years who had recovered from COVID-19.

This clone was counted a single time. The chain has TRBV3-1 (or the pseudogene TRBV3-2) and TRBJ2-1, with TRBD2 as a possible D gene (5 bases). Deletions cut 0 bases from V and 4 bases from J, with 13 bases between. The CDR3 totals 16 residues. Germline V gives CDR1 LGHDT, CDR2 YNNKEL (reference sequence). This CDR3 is CASSQDPRGSYNEQFF. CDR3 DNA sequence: TGTGCCAGCAGCCAAGACCCCCGTGGGAGTTACAATGAGCAGTTCTTC.

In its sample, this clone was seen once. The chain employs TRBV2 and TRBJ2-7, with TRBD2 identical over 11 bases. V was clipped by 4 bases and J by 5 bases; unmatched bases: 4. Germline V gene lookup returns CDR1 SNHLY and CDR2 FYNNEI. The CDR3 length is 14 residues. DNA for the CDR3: TGTGCCAGCAGTGCCTCACTAGCGGGAGACGAGCAGTACTTC. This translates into CASSASLAGDEQYF.

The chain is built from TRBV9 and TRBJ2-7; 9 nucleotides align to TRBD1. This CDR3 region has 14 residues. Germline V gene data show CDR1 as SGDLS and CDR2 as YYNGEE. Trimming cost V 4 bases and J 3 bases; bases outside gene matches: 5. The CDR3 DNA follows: TGTGCCAGCAGCCCAGCGGACAGGGGCTACGAGCAGTACTTC. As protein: CASSPADRGYEQYF.

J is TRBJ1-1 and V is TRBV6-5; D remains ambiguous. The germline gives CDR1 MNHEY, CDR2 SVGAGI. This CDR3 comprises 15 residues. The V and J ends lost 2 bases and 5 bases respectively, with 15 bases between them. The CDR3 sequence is CASSYQRNGRTEAFF. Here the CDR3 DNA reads TGTGCCAGCAGTTACCAACGAAATGGGAGGACTGAAGCTTTCTTT.

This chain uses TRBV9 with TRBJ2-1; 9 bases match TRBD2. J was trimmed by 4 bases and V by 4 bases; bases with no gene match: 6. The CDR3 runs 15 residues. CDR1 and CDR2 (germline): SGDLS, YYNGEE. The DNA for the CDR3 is TGTGCCAGCAGCACTGCTAGCGGGAATTACAATGAGCAGTTCTTC. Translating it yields CASSTASGNYNEQFF.

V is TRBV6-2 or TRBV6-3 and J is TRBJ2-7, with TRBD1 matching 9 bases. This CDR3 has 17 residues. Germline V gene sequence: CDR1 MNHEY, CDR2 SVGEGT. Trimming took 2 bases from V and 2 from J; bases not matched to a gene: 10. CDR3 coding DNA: TGTGCCAGCAGTTACCGACCGGGACAGGGTGAGGCCTACGAGCAGTACTTC. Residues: CASSYRPGQGEAYEQYF.

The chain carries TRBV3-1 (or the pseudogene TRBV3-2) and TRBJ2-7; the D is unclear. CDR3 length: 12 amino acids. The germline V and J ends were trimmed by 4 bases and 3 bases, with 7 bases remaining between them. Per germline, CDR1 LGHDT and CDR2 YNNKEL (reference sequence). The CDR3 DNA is TGTGCCAGCAGCCGAACATACTACGAGCAGTACTTC. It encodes CASSRTYYEQYF.

CDR3 DNA: TGCAGCGCCCACCGGGGGGGCGCGATGGAGACCCAGTACTTC. It is translated as CSAHRGGAMETQYF. The chain couples TRBV29-1 to TRBJ2-5; 8 nucleotides line up with TRBD2. The CDR3 has 14 amino acids. V was pared by 7 bases and J by 5 bases, with 12 bases of the junction left unmatched. Germline V gives CDR1 SQVTM, CDR2 ANQGSEA.

CDR3 in DNA: TGTGCCAGCAGCCCGACTGGGACAGGGAACACTGAAGCTTTCTTT. This encodes CASSPTGTGNTEAFF. The rearrangement joins TRBV7-9 to TRBJ1-1; the match to TRBD1 covers 8 bases. Germline CDR1 is SEHNR and CDR2 is FQNEAQ (reference sequence). With V trimmed by 5 bases and J by 1 base, 6 bases remained unmatched. The CDR3 has 15 amino acids.

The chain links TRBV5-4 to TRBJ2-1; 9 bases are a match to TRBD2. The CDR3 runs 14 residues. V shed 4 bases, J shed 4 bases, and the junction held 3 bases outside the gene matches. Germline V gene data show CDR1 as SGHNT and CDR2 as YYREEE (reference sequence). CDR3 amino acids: CASSTGLAYNEQFF. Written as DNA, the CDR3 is TGTGCCAGCAGCACGGGACTAGCTTACAATGAGCAGTTCTTC.

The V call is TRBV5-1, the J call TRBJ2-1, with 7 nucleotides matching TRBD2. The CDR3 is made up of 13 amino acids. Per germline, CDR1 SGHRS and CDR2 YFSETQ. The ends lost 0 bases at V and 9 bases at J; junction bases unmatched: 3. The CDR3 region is CASSLAPGGEQFF. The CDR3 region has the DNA TGCGCCAGCAGCTTGGCCCCGGGAGGTGAGCAGTTCTTC.

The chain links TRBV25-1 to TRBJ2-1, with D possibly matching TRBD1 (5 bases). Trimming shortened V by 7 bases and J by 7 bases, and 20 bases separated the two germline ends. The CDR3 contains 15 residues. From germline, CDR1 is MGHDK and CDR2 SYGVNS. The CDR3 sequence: CASTYQAGMENEQFF. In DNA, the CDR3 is TGTGCCAGCACCTATCAGGCAGGGATGGAAAATGAGCAGTTCTTC.

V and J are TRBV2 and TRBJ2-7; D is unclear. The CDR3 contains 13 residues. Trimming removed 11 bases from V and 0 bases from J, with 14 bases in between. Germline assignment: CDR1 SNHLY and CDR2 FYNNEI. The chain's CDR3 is CALCRQCSYEQYF. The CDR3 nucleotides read TGTGCCTTGTGTCGACAATGCTCCTACGAGCAGTACTTC.

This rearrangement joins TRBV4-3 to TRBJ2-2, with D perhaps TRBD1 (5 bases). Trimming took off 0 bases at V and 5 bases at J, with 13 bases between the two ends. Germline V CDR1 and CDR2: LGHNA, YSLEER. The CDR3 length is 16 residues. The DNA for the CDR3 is TGCGCCAGCAGCCAAGATTTTGGACAAAGGACCGGGGAGCTGTTTTTT. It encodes CASSQDFGQRTGELFF.